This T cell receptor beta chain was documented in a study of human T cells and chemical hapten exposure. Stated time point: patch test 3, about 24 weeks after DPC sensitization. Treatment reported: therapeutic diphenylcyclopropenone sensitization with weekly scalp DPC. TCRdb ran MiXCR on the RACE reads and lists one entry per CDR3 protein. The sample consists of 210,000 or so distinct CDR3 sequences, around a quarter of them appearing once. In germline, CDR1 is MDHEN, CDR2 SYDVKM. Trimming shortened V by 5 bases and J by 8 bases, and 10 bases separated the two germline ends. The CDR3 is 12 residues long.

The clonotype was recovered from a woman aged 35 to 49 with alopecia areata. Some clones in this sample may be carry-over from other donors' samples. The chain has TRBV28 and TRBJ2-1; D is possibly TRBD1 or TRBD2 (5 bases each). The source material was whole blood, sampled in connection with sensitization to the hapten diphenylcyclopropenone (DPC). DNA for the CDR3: TGTGCCAGCAGTCTGGGACCATATGAGCAGTTCTTC. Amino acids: CASSLGPYEQFF.